A selection of T cell receptor beta chains follows, all from one sample in a study of beta chain features in type 1 diabetes. Using immunoSEQ multiplex PCR, the repertoire was profiled, and TCRdb retains in-frame clones only, with some absent. The sample has 250,000 to 350,000 clones, 9.5% to 11% seen once. The sample taken for sequencing was naive CD4+ T cells from blood. The receptors come from a woman in her twenties or thirties in good health. CDR3s include the opening cysteine and the closing phenylalanine or tryptophan. A D gene is named only where the DNA matches it firmly. Part of the rows lack a size; the others show once, few, many or a class for expanded clones.

>TRBJ2-7|few|TRBD1|TRBV7-2
CASSLFGGTGGYEQYF
TGTGCCAGCAGCTTATTCGGCGGGACAGGGGGCTACGAGCAGTACTTC
>TRBJ1-4|.|TRBD1|TRBV7-2
CASSLGRTGDVKLFF
TGTGCCAGCAGCTTAGGACGAACAGGGGACGTTAAACTGTTTTTT
>TRBJ2-7|few|TRBD2|TRBV5-1
CASSLDSSGVSYEQYF
TGCGCCAGCAGCTTGGATAGTAGCGGGGTCTCCTACGAGCAGTACTTC
>TRBJ2-2|.|TRBD2|TRBV28
CASYESGASGTGELFF
TGTGCCAGCTATGAATCTGGGGCTAGCGGCACCGGGGAGCTGTTTTTT
>TRBJ2-7|.|TRBD1|TRBV5-1
CASSLASTGQGKYEQYF
TGCGCCAGCAGCTTGGCATCTACGGGACAGGGAAAGTACGAGCAGTACTTC
>TRBJ2-7|.|.|TRBV28
CASRGPVLEQYF
TGTGCCAGCAGGGGGCCGGTTCTCGAGCAGTACTTC
>TRBJ2-5|few|TRBD1|TRBV18
CASSPGQGETQYF
TGTGCCAGCTCACCCGGACAGGGAGAGACCCAGTACTTC
>TRBJ1-1|few|.|TRBV6-5
CASSYSTWDTEAFF
TGTGCCAGCAGTTACTCGACATGGGACACTGAAGCTTTCTTT
>TRBJ2-4|.|.|TRBV7-2
CASRPQGGASEAKNIQYF
TGTGCCAGCAGACCTCAGGGTGGGGCCTCTGAAGCCAAAAACATTCAGTACTTC
>TRBJ2-5|.|.|TRBV18
CASSPSEGETQYF
TGTGCCAGCTCGCCTTCAGAGGGAGAGACCCAGTACTTC
>TRBJ2-1|few|.|TRBV7-2
CASSRRRGVGNEQFF
TGTGCCAGCAGCCGTCGGAGGGGCGTGGGCAATGAGCAGTTCTTC
>TRBJ1-1|.|.|TRBV7-2
CASSLARGGDRAFF
TGTGCCAGCAGCTTAGCGCGTGGCGGGGATCGGGCTTTCTTT
>TRBJ2-5|few|TRBD1|TRBV7-2
CASSLGGLGGRGLETQYF
TGTGCCAGCAGCTTAGGAGGCTTAGGGGGCAGGGGTCTGGAGACCCAGTACTTC
>TRBJ2-1|few|TRBD2|TRBV19
CASSQLAGGSSEQFF
TGTGCCAGTAGTCAACTAGCGGGAGGGTCTAGTGAGCAGTTCTTC
>TRBJ1-1|.|.|TRBV18
CASSPLSENTEAFF
TGTGCCAGCTCACCATTATCAGAGAACACTGAAGCTTTCTTT
>TRBJ2-3|.|TRBD2|TRBV7-7
CASSPVTSGQDTQYF
TGTGCTAGCAGCCCGGTGACTAGCGGGCAAGATACGCAGTATTTT
>TRBJ2-1|few|.|TRBV28
CASSLSGTGNYNEQFF
TGTGCCAGCAGTTTATCCGGGACTGGGAACTACAATGAGCAGTTCTTC
>TRBJ2-4|few|.|TRBV15
CATSIGGLAGNIQYF
TGTGCCACCAGCATCGGCGGTCTTGCGGGGAACATTCAGTACTTC
>TRBJ2-7|few|TRBD2|TRBV30
CAWSVYWREPYEQYF
TGTGCCTGGAGTGTCTATTGGCGGGAGCCCTACGAGCAGTACTTC
>TRBJ2-2|few|TRBD1|TRBV11-1
CASSERGRTDTGELFF
TGTGCCAGCAGCGAAAGGGGGCGCACGGACACCGGGGAGCTGTTTTTT
>TRBJ2-3|.|TRBD2|TRBV5-1
CASSPGTSGSADTQYF
TGCGCCAGCAGCCCCGGGACTAGCGGGAGTGCAGATACGCAGTATTTT
>TRBJ2-3|few|TRBD1|TRBV7-2
CASSLAGQGGADTQYF
TGTGCCAGCAGCTTAGCTGGACAGGGTGGCGCAGATACGCAGTATTTT
>TRBJ2-3|.|.|TRBV27
CASSHRGADTQYF
TGTGCCAGCAGCCACCGGGGTGCAGATACGCAGTATTTT
>TRBJ2-2|.|TRBD2|TRBV28
CASKLAGIGELFF
TGTGCCAGCAAACTAGCGGGAATCGGGGAGCTGTTTTTT
>TRBJ2-7|few|TRBD1|TRBV29-1
CSVEAGQGSYEQYF
TGCAGCGTTGAGGCGGGACAGGGCTCCTACGAGCAGTACTTC
>TRBJ2-5|few|TRBD2|TRBV29-1
CSVERRERRETQYF
TGCAGCGTTGAAAGGCGGGAGAGGCGAGAGACCCAGTACTTC
>TRBJ2-3|.|TRBD2|TRBV19
CASSPGTMTDTQYF
TGTGCCAGTAGTCCCGGGACTATGACAGATACGCAGTATTTT
>TRBJ1-2|.|.|TRBV7-9
CASSLTGFYGYTF
TGTGCCAGCAGCTTGACAGGTTTCTATGGCTACACCTTC
>TRBJ2-7|.|TRBD1|TRBV9
CASSVRNVTGWASYEQYF
TGTGCCAGCAGCGTTCGAAATGTGACAGGGTGGGCCTCCTACGAGCAGTACTTC
>TRBJ2-1|.|TRBD1|TRBV29-1
CSVEAWAGTGNNEQFF
TGCAGCGTTGAAGCCTGGGCGGGGACAGGGAACAATGAGCAGTTCTTC
>TRBJ2-5|many|.|TRBV30
CAWSVLETQYF
TGTGCCTGGAGTGTACTCGAGACCCAGTACTTC